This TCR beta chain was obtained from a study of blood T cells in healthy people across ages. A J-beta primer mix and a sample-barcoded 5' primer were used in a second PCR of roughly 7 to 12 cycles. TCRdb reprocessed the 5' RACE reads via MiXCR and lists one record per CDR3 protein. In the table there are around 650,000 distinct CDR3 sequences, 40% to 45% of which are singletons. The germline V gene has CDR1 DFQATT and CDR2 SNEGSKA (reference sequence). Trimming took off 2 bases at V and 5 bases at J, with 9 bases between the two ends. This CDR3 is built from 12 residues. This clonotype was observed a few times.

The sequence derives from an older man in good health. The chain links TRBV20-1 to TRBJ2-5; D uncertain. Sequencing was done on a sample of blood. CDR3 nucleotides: TGCAGTGCTAGACTAGGTTGGGAGACCCAGTACTTC. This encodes CSARLGWETQYF.